This is a list of T cell receptor beta chains from one sample in a study of shared clonotypes between healthy human individuals. Libraries were prepared by immunoSEQ multiplex PCR; TCRdb keeps only in-frame clonotypes and omits some of them. This table holds about 980,000 clones, approximately 80% found once. The sequenced sample consisted of memory CD4+ T cells sorted from blood. Every receptor here comes from a man in his late teens or twenties in good health. Each CDR3 is given with its conserved first and last residue. Each record gives: V gene, clone size, D gene, J gene, CDR3 protein, CDR3 DNA. D genes are given only for firm matches. For some rows the clone size is stated as once, few or many, or as a class when expanded; others skip it.

v_call: TRBV7-2; clone_size: .; d_call: .; j_call: TRBJ2-3; cdr3_aa: CASSLIDTQYF; cdr3_nt: TGTGCCAGCAGCTTAATAGATACGCAGTATTTT
v_call: TRBV29-1; clone_size: once; d_call: .; j_call: TRBJ2-7; cdr3_aa: CSVDQGSHEQYF; cdr3_nt: TGCAGCGTTGACCAGGGGTCCCACGAGCAGTACTTC
v_call: TRBV5-4; clone_size: once; d_call: TRBD2; j_call: TRBJ2-7; cdr3_aa: CASSDGLAGWATYEQYF; cdr3_nt: TGTGCCAGCAGCGACGGACTAGCGGGATGGGCCACCTACGAGCAGTACTTC
v_call: TRBV4-1; clone_size: .; d_call: TRBD2; j_call: TRBJ2-3; cdr3_aa: CASSQAPGLALATDTQYF; cdr3_nt: TGCGCCAGCAGCCAAGCCCCGGGACTAGCCCTCGCCACAGATACGCAGTATTTT
v_call: TRBV6-1; clone_size: .; d_call: .; j_call: TRBJ1-2; cdr3_aa: CASSGPSTGNYGYTF; cdr3_nt: TGTGCCAGCAGTGGGCCCTCGACGGGAAACTATGGCTACACCTTC
v_call: TRBV18; clone_size: .; d_call: .; j_call: TRBJ2-2; cdr3_aa: CASSPQGKKNTGELFF; cdr3_nt: TGTGCCAGCTCACCACAGGGGAAGAAGAACACCGGGGAGCTGTTTTTT
v_call: TRBV6-5; clone_size: few; d_call: .; j_call: TRBJ1-6; cdr3_aa: CASSYSTNGNSPLHF; cdr3_nt: TGTGCCAGCAGTTACTCGACAAACGGAAATTCACCCCTCCACTTT
v_call: TRBV6-5; clone_size: .; d_call: TRBD2; j_call: TRBJ2-7; cdr3_aa: CASRSLAGVAHEQYF; cdr3_nt: TGTGCCAGCAGGTCTCTAGCGGGAGTAGCCCACGAGCAGTACTTC
v_call: TRBV15; clone_size: .; d_call: .; j_call: TRBJ2-5; cdr3_aa: CATSRTLVGLKETQYF; cdr3_nt: TGTGCCACCAGCAGAACCCTAGTAGGGTTAAAAGAGACCCAGTACTTC
v_call: TRBV28; clone_size: .; d_call: TRBD2; j_call: TRBJ2-7; cdr3_aa: CASSAAGGDYEQYF; cdr3_nt: TGTGCCAGCAGTGCAGCGGGGGGGGACTACGAGCAGTACTTC